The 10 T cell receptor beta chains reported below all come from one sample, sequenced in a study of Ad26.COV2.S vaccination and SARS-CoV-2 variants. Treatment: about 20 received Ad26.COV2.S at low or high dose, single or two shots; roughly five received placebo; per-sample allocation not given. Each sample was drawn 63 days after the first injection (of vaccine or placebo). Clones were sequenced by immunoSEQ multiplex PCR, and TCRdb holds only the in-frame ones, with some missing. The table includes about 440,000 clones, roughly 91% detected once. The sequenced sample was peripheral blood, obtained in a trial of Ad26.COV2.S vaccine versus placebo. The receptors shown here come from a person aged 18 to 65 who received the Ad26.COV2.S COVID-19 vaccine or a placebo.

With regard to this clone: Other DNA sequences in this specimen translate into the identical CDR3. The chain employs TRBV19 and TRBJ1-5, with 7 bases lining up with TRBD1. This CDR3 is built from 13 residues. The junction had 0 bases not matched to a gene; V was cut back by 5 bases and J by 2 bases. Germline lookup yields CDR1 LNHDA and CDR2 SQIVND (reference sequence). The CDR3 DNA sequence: TGTGCCAGTAGTGGGACAGGCAATCAGCCCCAGCATTTT. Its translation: CASSGTGNQPQHF.

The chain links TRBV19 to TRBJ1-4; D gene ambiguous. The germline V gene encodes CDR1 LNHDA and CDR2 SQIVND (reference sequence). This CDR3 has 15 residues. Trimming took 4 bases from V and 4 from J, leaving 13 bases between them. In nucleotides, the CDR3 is TGTGCCAGTAGTAACTTCCGGGAGAGTAATGAAAAACTGTTTTTT. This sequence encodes CASSNFRESNEKLFF.

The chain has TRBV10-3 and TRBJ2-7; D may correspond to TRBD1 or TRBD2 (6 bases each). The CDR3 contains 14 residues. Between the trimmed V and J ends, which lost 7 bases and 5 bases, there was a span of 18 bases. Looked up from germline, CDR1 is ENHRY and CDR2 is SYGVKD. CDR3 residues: CAITRVGGLDEQYF. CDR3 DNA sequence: TGTGCCATCACCCGCGTAGGGGGGCTAGACGAGCAGTACTTC.

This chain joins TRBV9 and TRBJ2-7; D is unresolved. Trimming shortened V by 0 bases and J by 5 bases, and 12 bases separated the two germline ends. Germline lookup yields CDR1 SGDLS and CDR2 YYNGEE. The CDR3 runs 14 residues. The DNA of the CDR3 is TGTGCCAGCAGCGTAGGGGCGTCGGGCAACGAGCAGTACTTC. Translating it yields CASSVGASGNEQYF.

The CDR3 here is CAWRPEAAGELFF. As DNA, the CDR3 is TGTGCCTGGAGGCCGGAAGCGGCCGGGGAGCTGTTTTTT. This chain links TRBV30 with TRBJ2-2; tentatively, D is TRBD2 (5 bases). V shed 3 bases and J shed 6 bases, with 11 bases lying between them. The CDR3 length is 13 residues. Germline-derived CDR1 and CDR2 are GTSNPN and SVGIG (reference sequence).

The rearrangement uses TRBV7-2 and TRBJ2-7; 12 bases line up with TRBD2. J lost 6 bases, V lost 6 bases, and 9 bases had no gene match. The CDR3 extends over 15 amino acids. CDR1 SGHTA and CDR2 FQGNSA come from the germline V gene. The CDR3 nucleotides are TGTGCCAGCAGTTATGGACTAGCGGGAAATAGCGAGCAGTACTTC. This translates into CASSYGLAGNSEQYF. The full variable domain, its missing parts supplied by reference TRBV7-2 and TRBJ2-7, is GAGVSQSPSNKVTEKGKDVELRCDPISGHTALYWYRQSLGQGLEFLIYFQGNSAPDKSGLPSDRFSAERTGGSVSTLTIQRTQQEDSAVYLCASSYGLAGNSEQYFGPGTRLTVT.

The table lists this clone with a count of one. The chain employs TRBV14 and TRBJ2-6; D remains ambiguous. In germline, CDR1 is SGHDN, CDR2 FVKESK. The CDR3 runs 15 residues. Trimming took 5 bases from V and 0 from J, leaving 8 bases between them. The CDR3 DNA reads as TGTGCCAGCAGCAAGCACCACTCTGGGGCCAACGTCCTGACTTTC. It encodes CASSKHHSGANVLTF.

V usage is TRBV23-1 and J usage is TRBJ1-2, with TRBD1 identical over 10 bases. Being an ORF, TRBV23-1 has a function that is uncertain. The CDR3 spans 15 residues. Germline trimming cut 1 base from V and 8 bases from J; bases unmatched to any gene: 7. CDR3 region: CASSQFDRGRQGYTF. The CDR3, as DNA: TGCGCCAGCAGTCAATTCGACAGGGGGCGTCAGGGCTACACCTTC.

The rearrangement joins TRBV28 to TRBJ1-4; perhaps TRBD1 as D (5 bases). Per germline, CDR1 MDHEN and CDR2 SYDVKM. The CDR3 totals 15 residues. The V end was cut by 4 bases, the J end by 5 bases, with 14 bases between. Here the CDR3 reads CASSSPGAENEKLFF. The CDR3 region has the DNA TGTGCCAGCAGTTCCCCCGGGGCCGAAAATGAAAAACTGTTTTTT.

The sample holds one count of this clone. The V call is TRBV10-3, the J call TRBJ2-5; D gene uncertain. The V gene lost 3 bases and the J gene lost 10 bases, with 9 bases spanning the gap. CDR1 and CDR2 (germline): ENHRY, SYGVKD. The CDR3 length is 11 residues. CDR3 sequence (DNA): TGTGCCATCAGTGAAGGTGGCTTCCAGTACTTC. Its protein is CAISEGGFQYF.